This T cell receptor beta chain is drawn from a study of T-cell memory formation after mild COVID-19. As for the study in general: The study found TCR clusters largely donor specific.

TCRdb itself ran the 5' RACE reads through MiXCR, one entry per CDR3 protein. The profile shows under 250,000 distinct CDR3 sequences, around 9.1% of them singletons. Regarding this clonotype: Its cognate antigen is unknown.

Study-wide findings and caveats: Memory cells collected pre-infection included some clones that later responded, suggesting cross-reactive memory joined. Mostly located in CM and EM were contracting CD4+ clones, with contracting CD8+ clones located in EMRA.

Germline CDR1 DFQATT, CDR2 SNEGSKA (reference sequence). The CDR3 extends over 11 amino acids. V was shortened by 1 base and J by 2 bases, with 2 bases between the two germline ends. Material: PBMCs or a T cell subset sorted from them (not recorded which). The TCR originated in a young man who had mild COVID-19 (a few samples of this study predate the infection). Cell type and time point are not known. The rearrangement joins TRBV20-1 to TRBJ2-5, with D unclear. The CDR3 loop reads CSARAQETQYF. The CDR3 bases are TGCAGTGCTAGAGCTCAAGAGACCCAGTACTTC.